This entry is about one TCR beta chain. Its specificity is unknown. This sample stems from a study of type 1 regulatory T cells. About the research overall: T-allo10 is an in vitro-generated, Tr1-enriched CD4 T cell product specific for alloantigen.

From germline, CDR1 is KGHSH and CDR2 LQKENI. The ends were cut back, 4 bases at V and 1 base at J, with 7 bases in the middle. The CDR3 loop spans 13 amino acids. TCRdb reprocessed the reads with MiXCR, giving one entry per CDR3 protein. The data contain roughly 71,000 distinct CDR3 sequences, about 60% of them singletons. T-allo10 cells from the graft donor were described as anergic, host-alloantigen-specific, and alloantigen-specific suppressors. This clonotype was sampled from a human donor in good health. The genes are TRBV18 and TRBJ1-1, with no clear D. The specimen was cultured T cells, either the whole culture or a sorted T cell fraction (not recorded which). Subset in this sample: Tr1-enriched cell product generated in vitro against host alloantigens. The CDR3 reads CASSRLTNTEAFF. DNA of the CDR3: TGTGCCAGCTCACGACTAACGAACACTGAAGCTTTCTTT.